The 11 T cell receptor beta chains below were found in one sample sequenced in a study of cytomegalovirus exposure and HLA in healthy donors (dated by TCRdb to between 2016 and 2019). Library method: the immunoSEQ multiplex PCR assay. A mixture of 60 forward primers for TCR Vbeta segments and 13 reverse primers for TCR Jbeta segments was used in the multiplex PCR. The immuneACCESS repertoire file appears here via TCRdb, limited to in-frame rearrangements. These files lack a portion of the clones; in checked studies, under half of the deficit traces to unresolved V genes, and the cause of the others is not known. The sample records over 150,000 clones, over 70% of which are singletons. Roughly 7.3% of the sample comes from the top ten. The specimen sequenced was PBMCs. These receptors were obtained from a male donor in good health and CMV-seropositive.

The chain uses TRBV5-4 and TRBJ2-3, with a weak D call TRBD1 (7 bases). The CDR3 consists of 15 residues. CDR1 is SGHNT and CDR2 is YYREEE in the germline V gene (reference sequence). Trimming removed 3 bases at V and 3 bases at J, with 14 bases between. In DNA, the CDR3 is TGTGCCAGCAGCTCCCAGACAGGGAGGACAGATACGCAGTATTTT. It specifies CASSSQTGRTDTQYF.

The chain has TRBV29-1 and TRBJ1-1; TRBD1 is a possible D gene (5 bases). The V end was cut by 3 bases, the J end by 2 bases, with 16 bases between. The germline gives CDR1 SQVTM, CDR2 ANQGSEA. This CDR3 has 15 residues. CDR3 nucleotides: TGCAGCGTTGACGGGGGGAACAGGCTCAACACTGAAGCTTTCTTT. It encodes CSVDGGNRLNTEAFF. Full variable domain (outside the CDR3, taken from reference TRBV29-1 and TRBJ1-1): SAVISQKPSRDICQRGTSLTIQCQVDSQVTMMFWYRQQPGQSLTLIATANQGSEATYESGFVIDKFPISRPNLTFSTLTVSNMSPEDSSIYLCSVDGGNRLNTEAFFGQGTRLTVV.

The rearrangement joins TRBV7-2 to TRBJ2-7; D ambiguous. This CDR3 has 14 residues. V lost 5 bases, J lost 4 bases, and 15 bases lay in between. Per the germline V gene, CDR1 is SGHTA and CDR2 is FQGNSA. The CDR3 loop reads CASSPLGAVYEQYF. CDR3 DNA: TGTGCCAGCAGCCCATTAGGCGCGGTTTACGAGCAGTACTTC.

The genes are TRBV7-2 and TRBJ2-7, with a tentative D call TRBD1 (6 bases). This CDR3 is built from 13 residues. Germline CDR1 and CDR2: SGHTA and FQGNSA. V was cut by 5 bases and J by 3 bases, with 11 bases left in between. The CDR3 nucleotides are TGTGCCAGCAGCCGAATGACAGGCTACGAGCAGTACTTC. Protein: CASSRMTGYEQYF.

The genes are TRBV7-6 and TRBJ2-5; a possible D gene is TRBD2 (6 bases). Trimming took off 2 bases at V and 5 bases at J, with 9 bases between the two ends. This CDR3 spans 13 amino acids. Germline CDR1 SGHVS, CDR2 FNYEAQ. The CDR3 here is CASSLRGTETQYF. In DNA, the CDR3 is TGTGCCAGCAGCTTACGGGGGACGGAGACCCAGTACTTC. Full variable domain (rest looked up from reference TRBV7-6 and TRBJ2-5): GAGVSQSPRYKVTKRGQDVALRCDPISGHVSLYWYRQALGQGPEFLTYFNYEAQQDKSGLPNDRFSAERPEGSISTLTIQRTEQRDSAMYRCASSLRGTETQYFGPGTRLLVL.

The chain carries TRBV5-4 and TRBJ1-1; D might be TRBD1 (5 bases). The CDR3 contains 18 residues. Trimming took 0 bases from V and 4 from J, leaving 22 bases between them. The germline gives CDR1 SGHNT, CDR2 YYREEE (reference sequence). CDR3 protein: CASSLGVGPALRGTEAFF. The CDR3 coding sequence is TGTGCCAGCAGCTTGGGAGTGGGGCCAGCTTTGAGAGGCACTGAAGCTTTCTTT.

In this sample, this clone turned up once. This chain uses TRBV4-2 with TRBJ2-1; TRBD2 matches at 9 bases. The CDR3 contains 16 residues. V dropped 3 bases and J dropped 6; count of bases not matched to a gene: 9. CDR1 is LGHNA and CDR2 is YNFKEQ in the germline V gene. This CDR3 reads CASSQGTKAGGNEQFF. The CDR3 DNA sequence: TGTGCCAGCAGCCAGGGGACTAAAGCGGGGGGCAATGAGCAGTTCTTC.

The rearrangement joins TRBV4-2 to TRBJ2-1, with 11 bases identical to TRBD2. In germline, CDR1 is LGHNA, CDR2 YNFKEQ. This CDR3 contains 14 residues. Unmatched junction bases numbered 2, after V lost 5 bases and J lost 5 bases. The CDR3 spells CASSSSGGNNEQFF. In DNA form, the CDR3 reads TGTGCCAGCAGCTCTAGCGGGGGGAACAATGAGCAGTTCTTC.

This clone was found once. The chain couples TRBV5-8 to TRBJ2-5, with D possibly TRBD1 on 6 matching bases. Germline V CDR1 and CDR2: SGHTS, YDEGEE. The CDR3 runs 14 residues. The V end lost 1 base, the J end lost 4 bases, and 11 bases lay between the germline ends. The CDR3 sequence: CASSLTGLGETQYF. The DNA for the CDR3 is TGTGCCAGCAGCTTGACAGGGCTTGGAGAGACCCAGTACTTC. Full variable domain (rest looked up from reference TRBV5-8 and TRBJ2-5): EAGVTQSPTHLIKTRGQQATLRCSPISGHTSVYWYQQALGLGLQFLLWYDEGEERNRGNFPPRFSGRQFPNYSSELNVNALELEDSALYLCASSLTGLGETQYFGPGTRLLVL.

J is TRBJ1-2 and V is TRBV4-1; D unresolved. CDR3 length equals 13 residues. The V gene lost 5 bases and the J gene lost 8 bases, with 15 bases spanning the gap. Germline CDR1 MGHRA, CDR2 YSYEKL. CDR3 sequence reads: CASSNRVRKGYTF. CDR3 nucleotide sequence: TGCGCCAGCAGCAACCGGGTTCGAAAAGGCTACACCTTC.

The chain uses TRBV15 and TRBJ1-6, with a possible D match to TRBD1 (5 bases). This CDR3 region has 14 residues. V gave up 3 bases and J gave up 8 bases, with 11 bases separating them. Germline loops: CDR1 LNHNV, CDR2 YYDKDF (reference sequence). CDR3 nucleotides: TGTGCCACCAGCAGTGCCGGGGGATATTCACCCCTCCACTTT. It encodes CATSSAGGYSPLHF.